Below are 6 T cell receptor beta chains sequenced from a single sample in a study of T cells after yellow fever vaccination. TCRdb processed the 5' RACE reads anew with MiXCR; each CDR3 protein has one entry. The profile shows 500,000 to 550,000 distinct CDR3 sequences, 20% to 25% of them singletons. The sample here was PBMCs, taken less than 25 days after the first yellow fever vaccination. These receptors were obtained from a man between 18 and 29 years old who received the YFV17D yellow fever vaccine.

This clonotype was picked up a small number of times. The gene calls are TRBV18 and TRBJ1-2; TRBD1 might be the D (6 bases). Trimming cost V 2 bases and J 0 bases, with 25 bases left between them. The CDR3 is 20 amino acids. Per germline, CDR1 KGHSH and CDR2 LQKENI. The CDR3 is CASSPGSPGPTRTANYGYTF. The CDR3 bases are TGTGCCAGCTCACCAGGGTCGCCGGGACCTACTCGGACAGCTAACTATGGCTACACCTTC.

The chain is built from TRBV6-2 or TRBV6-3 and TRBJ2-2, with 10 bases that match TRBD2. Germline CDR1 is MNHEY and CDR2 is SVGEGT. The CDR3 has 19 residues. V shed 6 bases and J 2 bases; nucleotides not matched to a gene: 15. The CDR3 DNA is TGTGCCAGCAGCCCCAAGAGCGGTAGCGGGGGGCCCAACACCGGGGAGCTGTTTTTT. It encodes CASSPKSGSGGPNTGELFF.

The chain has TRBV29-1 and TRBJ2-6; D remains ambiguous. The ends were cut back, 4 bases at V and 1 base at J, with 5 bases in the middle. This CDR3 has 13 amino acids. Germline values: CDR1 SQVTM, CDR2 ANQGSEA. This CDR3 reads CSVAVSGANVLTF. CDR3 coding DNA: TGCAGCGTTGCGGTTTCTGGGGCCAACGTCCTGACTTTC.

This clonotype occurred a few times. The chain links TRBV20-1 to TRBJ1-2, with 8 bases identical to TRBD1. This CDR3 has 16 amino acids. CDR1 and CDR2 from the germline V gene are DFQATT and SNEGSKA (reference sequence). The V gene end was trimmed by 3 bases and the J gene end by 3 bases; junction bases not matched to a gene: 12. CDR3 loop: CSASNYFRGRYYGYTF. As DNA, the CDR3 is TGCAGTGCTAGTAATTATTTCAGGGGGCGTTACTATGGCTACACCTTC.

The chain joins TRBV10-3 to TRBJ2-7; maybe TRBD1 (6 bases). There are 12 residues in the CDR3. Germline CDR1 is ENHRY and CDR2 is SYGVKD. V was clipped by 6 bases and J by 6 bases, with 12 bases between them. The CDR3 bases are TGTGCCATCAGACGGGACACCTCCGAGCAGTACTTC. Amino acid sequence: CAIRRDTSEQYF.

This clonotype was counted only a few times. The V call is TRBV7-2, the J call TRBJ2-7; 8 positions match TRBD2. The CDR3 length is 14 residues. The V gene's germline CDR1 is SGHTA and CDR2 FQGNSA. V was pared by 8 bases and J by 5 bases, with 11 bases of the junction left unmatched. The CDR3 here is CASSGSAGGNEQYF. The CDR3 DNA is TGTGCCAGCTCCGGGTCGGCGGGGGGAAACGAGCAGTACTTC.